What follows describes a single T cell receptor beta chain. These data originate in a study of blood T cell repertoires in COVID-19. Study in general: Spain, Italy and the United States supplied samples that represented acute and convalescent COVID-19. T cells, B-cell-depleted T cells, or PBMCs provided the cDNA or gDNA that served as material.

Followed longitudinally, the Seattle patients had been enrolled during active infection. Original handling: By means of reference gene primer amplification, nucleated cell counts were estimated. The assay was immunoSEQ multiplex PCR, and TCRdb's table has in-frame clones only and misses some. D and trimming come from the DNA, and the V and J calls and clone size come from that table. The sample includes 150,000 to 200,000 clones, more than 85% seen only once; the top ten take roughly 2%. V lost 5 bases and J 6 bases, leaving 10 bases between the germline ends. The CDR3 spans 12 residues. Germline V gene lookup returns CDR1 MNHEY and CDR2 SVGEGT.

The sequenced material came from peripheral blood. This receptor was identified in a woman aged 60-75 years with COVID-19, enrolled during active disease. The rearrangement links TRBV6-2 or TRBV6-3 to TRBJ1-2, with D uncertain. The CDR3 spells CASSTSGDGYTF. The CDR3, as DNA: TGTGCCAGCAGTACCTCCGGGGATGGCTACACCTTC.